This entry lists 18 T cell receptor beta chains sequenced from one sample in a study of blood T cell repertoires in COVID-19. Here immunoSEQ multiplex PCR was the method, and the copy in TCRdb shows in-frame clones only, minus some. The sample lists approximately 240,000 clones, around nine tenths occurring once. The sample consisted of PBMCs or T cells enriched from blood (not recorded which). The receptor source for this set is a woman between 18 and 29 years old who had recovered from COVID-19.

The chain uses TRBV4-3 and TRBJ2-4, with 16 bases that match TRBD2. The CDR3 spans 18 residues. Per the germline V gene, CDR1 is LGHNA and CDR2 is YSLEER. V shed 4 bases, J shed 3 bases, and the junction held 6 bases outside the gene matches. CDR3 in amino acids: CASSPGLAGGSDKNIQYF. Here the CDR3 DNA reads TGCGCCAGCAGCCCGGGACTAGCGGGGGGGTCTGACAAAAACATTCAGTACTTC.

The CDR3 DNA sequence: TGCGCCAGCAGCCAAGATCTGGGGGGGATTAGGATTACGAACACTGAAGCTTTCTTT. This encodes CASSQDLGGIRITNTEAFF. The chain carries TRBV4-3 and TRBJ1-1; the D gene is possibly TRBD1 (5 bases). Trimming stripped 0 bases from V and 1 base from J, with 21 bases between. Germline V gene data show CDR1 as LGHNA and CDR2 as YSLEER. This CDR3 is built from 19 residues.

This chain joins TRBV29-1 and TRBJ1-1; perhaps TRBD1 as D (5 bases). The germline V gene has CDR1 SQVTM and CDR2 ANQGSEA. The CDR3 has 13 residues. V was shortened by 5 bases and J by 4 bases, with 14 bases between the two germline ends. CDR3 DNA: TGCAGCGTTCTACGGGGGGTCGGCACTGAAGCTTTCTTT. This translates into CSVLRGVGTEAFF.

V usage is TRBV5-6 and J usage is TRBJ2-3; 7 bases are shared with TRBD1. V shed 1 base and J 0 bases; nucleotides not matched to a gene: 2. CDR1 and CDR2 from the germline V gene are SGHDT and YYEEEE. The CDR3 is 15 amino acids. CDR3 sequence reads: CASSLRQGSTDTQYF. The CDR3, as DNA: TGTGCCAGCAGCTTGCGACAGGGTAGCACAGATACGCAGTATTTT.

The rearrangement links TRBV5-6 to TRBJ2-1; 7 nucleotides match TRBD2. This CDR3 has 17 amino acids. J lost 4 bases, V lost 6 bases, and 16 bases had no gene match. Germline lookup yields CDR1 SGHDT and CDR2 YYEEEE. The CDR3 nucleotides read TGTGCCAGCACCCCTCTACCTCAGCGGGGCCTTTACAATGAGCAGTTCTTC. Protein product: CASTPLPQRGLYNEQFF.

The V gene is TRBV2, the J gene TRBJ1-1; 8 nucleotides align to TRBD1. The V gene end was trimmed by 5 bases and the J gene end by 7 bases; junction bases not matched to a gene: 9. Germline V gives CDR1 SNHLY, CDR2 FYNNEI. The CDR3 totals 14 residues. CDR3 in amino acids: CASSRHLGQGEAFF. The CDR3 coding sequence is TGTGCCAGCAGTAGACACCTCGGACAGGGTGAAGCTTTCTTT.

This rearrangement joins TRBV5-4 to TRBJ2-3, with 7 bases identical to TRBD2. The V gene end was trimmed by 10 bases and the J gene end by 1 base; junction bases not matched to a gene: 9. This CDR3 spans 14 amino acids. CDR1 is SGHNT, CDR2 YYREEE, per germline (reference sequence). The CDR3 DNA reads TGTGCCTCGAAGGTTCGGGGGGGCACAGATACGCAGTATTTT. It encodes CASKVRGGTDTQYF.

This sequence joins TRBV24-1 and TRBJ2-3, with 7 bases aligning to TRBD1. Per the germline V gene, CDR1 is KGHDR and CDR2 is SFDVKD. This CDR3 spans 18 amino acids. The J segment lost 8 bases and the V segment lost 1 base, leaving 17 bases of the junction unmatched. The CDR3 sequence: CATSDFLTGTESVGTQYF. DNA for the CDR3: TGTGCCACCAGTGATTTTCTGACCGGGACAGAGAGCGTGGGTACGCAGTATTTT.

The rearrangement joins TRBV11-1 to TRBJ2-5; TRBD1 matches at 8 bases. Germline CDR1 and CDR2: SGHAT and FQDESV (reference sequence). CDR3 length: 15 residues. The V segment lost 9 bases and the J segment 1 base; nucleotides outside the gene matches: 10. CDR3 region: CASQRAGGTQETQYF. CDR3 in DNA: TGTGCCAGTCAAAGGGCAGGGGGCACCCAAGAGACCCAGTACTTC.

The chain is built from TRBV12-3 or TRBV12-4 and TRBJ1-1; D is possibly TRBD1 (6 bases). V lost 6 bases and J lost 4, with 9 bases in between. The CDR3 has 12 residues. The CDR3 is CASSLQGTEAFF. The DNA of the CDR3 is TGTGCCAGCAGCCTACAGGGCACTGAAGCTTTCTTT.

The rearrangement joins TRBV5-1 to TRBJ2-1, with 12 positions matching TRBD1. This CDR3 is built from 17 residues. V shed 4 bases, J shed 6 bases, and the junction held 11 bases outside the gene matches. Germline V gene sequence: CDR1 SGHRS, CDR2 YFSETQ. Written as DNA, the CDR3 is TGCGCCAGCAGCGCTAGGGGACAGGGGGCGGTGGGCAATGAGCAGTTCTTC. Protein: CASSARGQGAVGNEQFF.

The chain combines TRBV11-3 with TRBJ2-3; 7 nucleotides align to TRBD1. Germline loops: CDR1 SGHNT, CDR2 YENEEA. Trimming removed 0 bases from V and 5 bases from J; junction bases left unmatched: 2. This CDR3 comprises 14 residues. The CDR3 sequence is CASSLEGQQDTQYF. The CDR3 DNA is TGTGCCAGCAGCTTAGAGGGACAGCAAGATACGCAGTATTTT. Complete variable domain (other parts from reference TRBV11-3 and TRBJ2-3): EAGVVQSPRYKIIEKKQPVAFWCNPISGHNTLYWYLQNLGQGPELLIRYENEEAVDDSQLPKDRFSAERLKGVDSTLKIQPAELGDSAVYLCASSLEGQQDTQYFGPGTRLTVL.

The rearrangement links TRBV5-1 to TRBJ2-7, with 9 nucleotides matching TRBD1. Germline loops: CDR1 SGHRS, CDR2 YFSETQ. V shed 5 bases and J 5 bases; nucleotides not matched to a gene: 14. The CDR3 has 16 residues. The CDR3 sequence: CASSPLGTGRLDEQYF. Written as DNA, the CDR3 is TGCGCCAGCAGTCCTCTGGGGACAGGGCGGTTGGACGAGCAGTACTTC.

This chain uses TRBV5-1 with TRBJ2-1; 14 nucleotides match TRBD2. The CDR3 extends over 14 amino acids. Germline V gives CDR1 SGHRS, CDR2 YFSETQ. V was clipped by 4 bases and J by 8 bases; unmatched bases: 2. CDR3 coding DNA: TGCGCCAGCAGCCCGGGACTAGCGGGGGATGAGCAGTTCTTC. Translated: CASSPGLAGDEQFF.

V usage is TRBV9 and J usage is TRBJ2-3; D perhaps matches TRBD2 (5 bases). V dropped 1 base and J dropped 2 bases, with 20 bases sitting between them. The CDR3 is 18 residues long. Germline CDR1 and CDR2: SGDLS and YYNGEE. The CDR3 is CASSVSLAHSIPTDTQYF. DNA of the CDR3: TGTGCCAGCAGCGTATCCCTAGCCCACTCGATTCCCACAGATACGCAGTATTTT.

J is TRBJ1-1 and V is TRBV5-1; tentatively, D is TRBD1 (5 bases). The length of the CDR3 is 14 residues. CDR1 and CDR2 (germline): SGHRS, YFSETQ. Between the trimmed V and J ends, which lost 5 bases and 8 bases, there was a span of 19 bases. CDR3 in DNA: TGCGCCAGCAGAGCCGGGGGGACGGGTAGAGAAGCTTTCTTT. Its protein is CASRAGGTGREAFF.

The DNA for the CDR3 is TGCAGCGTTGAAGGAGAGACTAGCGGGAGACTAAACGAGCAGTTCTTC. Protein sequence: CSVEGETSGRLNEQFF. The chain carries TRBV29-1 and TRBJ2-1, with 12 positions matching TRBD2. Trimming cost V 1 base and J 10 bases; bases outside gene matches: 11. Germline loops: CDR1 SQVTM, CDR2 ANQGSEA. The CDR3 loop spans 16 amino acids.

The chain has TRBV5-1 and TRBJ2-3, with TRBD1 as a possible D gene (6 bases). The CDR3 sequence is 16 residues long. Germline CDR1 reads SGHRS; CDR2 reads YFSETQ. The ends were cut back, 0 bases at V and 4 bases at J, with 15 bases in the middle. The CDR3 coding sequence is TGCGCCAGCAGCTTGGGTGTAGGGGGTAGCTCAGATACGCAGTATTTT. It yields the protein CASSLGVGGSSDTQYF. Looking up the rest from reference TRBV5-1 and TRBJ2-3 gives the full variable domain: KAGVTQTPRYLIKTRGQQVTLSCSPISGHRSVSWYQQTPGQGLQFLFEYFSETQRNKGNFPGRFSGRQFSNSRSEMNVSTLELGDSALYLCASSLGVGGSSDTQYFGPGTRLTVL.